Sequencing of this TCR beta chain was carried out in a study of blood T cell repertoires in COVID-19. TCRdb's table, derived via immunoSEQ multiplex PCR, lists solely in-frame clones and lacks some. The repertoire holds over 40,000 clones, with about four fifths as singletons. Germline V gives CDR1 GTSNPN, CDR2 SVGIG (reference sequence). V shed 0 bases and J 1 base; nucleotides not matched to a gene: 14. CDR3 length: 20 amino acids. The chain links TRBV30 to TRBJ2-7; TRBD2 agrees at 14 bases. The material sequenced was peripheral blood. The TCR was taken from a man aged 55 to 69 with active COVID-19. CDR3 in amino acids: CAWSVRGRGTSGGLSYEQYF. DNA of the CDR3: TGTGCCTGGAGTGTAAGGGGGCGCGGGACTAGCGGGGGATTATCCTACGAGCAGTACTTC.